This T cell receptor (beta chain) was recorded in a study of blood T cell repertoires in COVID-19. The overall study: Researchers got acute and convalescent COVID-19 samples from the United States, Italy and Spain.

This study enrolled people aged roughly 18 to 89 from about two dozen US geographic areas. Participant-reported clinical history was the basis for cohort assignment. The ends were cut back, 11 bases at V and 4 bases at J, with 13 bases in the middle. From germline, CDR1 is PRHDT and CDR2 FYEKMQ (reference sequence). This CDR3 has 12 residues. TCRdb keeps only in-frame clones here, not all; method: immunoSEQ multiplex PCR. The sample records fewer than 350,000 clones, approximately 91% being singletons. V is TRBV13 and J is TRBJ2-3; D not resolved. This TCR was sampled from a woman younger than 45 who had been exposed to COVID-19. The sequenced sample consisted of PBMCs or T cells enriched from blood (not recorded which). CDR3 in DNA: TGTGCCTCAGGTCGTTTGTCAGATACGCAGTATTTT. Amino acid sequence: CASGRLSDTQYF.